The clone carrying this T cell receptor (beta chain) was counted a few times. This sample stems from a study of blood T cell repertoires in COVID-19. TCRdb keeps only in-frame clones here, not all; method: immunoSEQ multiplex PCR. The table lists about 130,000 clones, roughly 80% of them singletons. There are 15 residues in the CDR3. V shed 4 bases and J 8 bases; nucleotides not matched to a gene: 14. Germline CDR1 SGHNT, CDR2 YYREEE (reference sequence). The TCR was taken from a woman of 80 years or more with acute or convalescent COVID-19. This chain uses TRBV5-4 with TRBJ1-2; the match to TRBD1 covers 7 bases. Source material: peripheral blood. This chain's CDR3 is CASSPTIQGPRGYTF. Here the CDR3 DNA reads TGTGCCAGCAGCCCTACTATACAGGGGCCAAGGGGCTACACCTTC.